This entry lists 18 T cell receptor beta chains sequenced from one sample in a study of spatial heterogeneity in lung cancer (dated by TCRdb to the late 2010s). The time point label, as the study defines it: sample taken at primary tumor resection. Libraries were prepared through 5' RACE. Sequencing relied on a NextSeq 500. In-frame beta chains were kept once TCRdb had trimmed the public reads at Q25 with fastp and called clones with MiXCR. One record per CDR3 amino acid sequence lists the most common genes and DNA. The sample table contains several thousand distinct CDR3 sequences; only one count was recorded for around 15% of them. The ten top clones hold over 12% of the sample. This specimen was normal lung tissue next to the tumor, taken at surgery. These receptor sequences come from a male donor with early-stage non-small cell lung cancer.

The rearrangement joins TRBV28 to TRBJ1-5, with 9 positions matching TRBD1. The CDR3 sequence is 16 residues long. V lost 5 bases to trimming and J lost 7 bases; unmatched junction nucleotides: 12. Per the germline V gene, CDR1 is MDHEN and CDR2 is SYDVKM. The CDR3 region has the DNA TGTGCCAGCAGTACCCCACGAGGACAGGGGACCCAGCCCCAGCATTTT. Residues: CASSTPRGQGTQPQHF.

This clonotype is medium-sized (0.01 to 0.1%) in the sample. The V and J genes are TRBV27 and TRBJ2-3; 7 bases agree with TRBD2. The CDR3 runs 12 residues. The ends lost 8 bases at V and 6 bases at J; junction bases unmatched: 5. CDR1 is MNHEY and CDR2 is SMNVEV in the germline V gene (reference sequence). Here the CDR3 DNA reads TGTGCCAGCTCCGTTAGCGGGGATACGCAGTATTTT. Translation gives CASSVSGDTQYF.

This clonotype has ten or more counts. V usage is TRBV20-1 and J usage is TRBJ2-3; no reliable D call. The CDR3 has 11 residues. From germline, CDR1 is DFQATT and CDR2 SNEGSKA (reference sequence). V was cut by 2 bases and J by 4 bases, with 4 bases left in between. This CDR3 is CSARFSDTQYF. The CDR3 DNA reads TGCAGTGCTAGATTCTCAGATACGCAGTATTTT.

By frequency in the sample, this clonotype is medium-sized. This chain joins TRBV27 and TRBJ1-6, with 7 bases aligning to TRBD1. The trim removed 4 bases at V and 7 bases at J, leaving 4 bases unmatched. Germline V gene sequence: CDR1 MNHEY, CDR2 SMNVEV (reference sequence). This CDR3 is built from 14 residues. CDR3 bases: TGTGCCAGCAGTTCTGGGACAGCAAATTCACCCCTCCACTTT. As protein: CASSSGTANSPLHF.

This clonotype was seen ten or more times. The chain carries TRBV20-1 and TRBJ1-1; a weak D match, TRBD1 (5 bases). Trimming removed 7 bases from V and 1 base from J, with 16 bases in between. The germline V gene encodes CDR1 DFQATT and CDR2 SNEGSKA (reference sequence). This CDR3 comprises 14 residues. This CDR3 reads CSGANPQGNTEAFF. The CDR3 coding sequence is TGCAGTGGTGCCAACCCCCAGGGGAACACTGAAGCTTTCTTT.

This clonotype showed up many times. The rearrangement uses TRBV5-4 and TRBJ2-7; 9 nucleotides agree with TRBD2. V was clipped by 9 bases and J by 3 bases; unmatched bases: 10. The CDR3 extends over 14 amino acids. Germline CDR1 and CDR2: SGHNT and YYREEE (reference sequence). The CDR3 loop is CATTSAGGLYEQYF. The CDR3 DNA is TGTGCCACTACCTCAGCGGGGGGACTCTACGAGCAGTACTTC.

The V gene is TRBV7-6, the J gene TRBJ2-1, with D possibly matching TRBD2 (6 bases). The V gene's germline CDR1 is SGHVS and CDR2 FNYEAQ. The CDR3 contains 15 residues. Trimming shortened V by 7 bases and J by 0 bases, and 13 bases separated the two germline ends. CDR3 bases: TGTGCCAGCACGAGGGAGGTGAGCTCCTACAATGAGCAGTTCTTC. It specifies CASTREVSSYNEQFF.

This clonotype was seen only a few times. This chain links TRBV29-1 with TRBJ2-7; TRBD1 aligns across 9 bases. V was pared by 0 bases and J by 4 bases, with 10 bases of the junction left unmatched. Germline loops: CDR1 SQVTM, CDR2 ANQGSEA. The CDR3 has 16 residues. For the CDR3, the DNA is TGCAGCGTTGAAGATCCTCTACAGGGGGCTTTTTACGAGCAGTACTTC. This codes for CSVEDPLQGAFYEQYF.

A word on this clonotype: Given the absence of the conserved phenylalanine or tryptophan at the CDR3 end, a read error is likely. V usage is TRBV14 and J usage is TRBJ2-7; unclear D gene. The V gene's germline CDR1 is SGHDN and CDR2 FVKESK. V shed 0 bases and J shed 0 bases, with 9 bases lying between them. The CDR3 totals 15 residues. The DNA of the CDR3 is TGTGCCAGCAGCCAAGAGGAACCCCCCTCCTACGAGCAGTACTCC. Amino acid sequence: CASSQEEPPSYEQYS.

V is TRBV3-1 and J is TRBJ2-3; perhaps TRBD2 as D (7 bases). Germline CDR1 and CDR2: LGHDT and YNNKEL (reference sequence). The CDR3 has 17 residues. The V gene lost 1 base and the J gene lost 0 bases, with 14 bases spanning the gap. This chain's CDR3 is CASSQARGGPSTDTQYF. The CDR3, as DNA: TGTGCCAGCAGCCAAGCTCGCGGGGGCCCCAGCACAGATACGCAGTATTTT.

The J gene is TRBJ2-7, the V gene TRBV28, with 8 bases fitting TRBD2. Germline V CDR1 and CDR2: MDHEN, SYDVKM. CDR3 length equals 16 residues. V gave up 7 bases and J gave up 2 bases; unmatched junction bases: 13. CDR3 nucleotides: TGTGCCAGCACTACCCCGGGGAGCGGGAGTCCCTACGAGCAGTACTTC. Protein product: CASTTPGSGSPYEQYF.

In its sample, this clonotype is medium-sized. The J gene is TRBJ2-7, the V gene TRBV27; TRBD1 or TRBD2 may be the D gene (6 bases each). V gave up 5 bases and J gave up 1 base, with 12 bases separating them. The CDR3 totals 14 residues. Per germline, CDR1 MNHEY and CDR2 SMNVEV (reference sequence). The CDR3 nucleotides are TGTGCCAGCAGTCGACCGGGGGCATCCTACGAGCAGTACTTC. Its protein product is CASSRPGASYEQYF.

This clonotype rates as large. This chain uses TRBV6-5 with TRBJ2-7; the match to TRBD2 covers 10 bases. The junction had 6 bases not matched to a gene; V was cut back by 0 bases and J by 4 bases. Germline assignment: CDR1 MNHEY and CDR2 SVGAGI. This CDR3 region has 16 residues. The CDR3 sequence: CASSYSPSGGPYEQYF. CDR3 nucleotides: TGTGCCAGCAGTTACTCGCCTAGCGGGGGACCGTACGAGCAGTACTTC.

The chain's CDR3 is CASSKEASGELFF. The CDR3 DNA reads TGTGCCAGCAGCAAGGAGGCGAGCGGGGAGCTGTTTTTT. The rearrangement links TRBV11-2 to TRBJ2-2, with a possible D match to TRBD2 (5 bases). The V end lost 5 bases, the J end lost 7 bases, and 11 bases lay between the germline ends. Germline V gene lookup returns CDR1 SGHAT and CDR2 FQNNGV. The CDR3 spans 13 residues.

This clonotype was detected many times. The chain joins TRBV7-2 to TRBJ2-5; TRBD2 agrees at 10 bases. Unmatched junction bases numbered 4, after V lost 5 bases and J lost 1 base. Germline V lookup: CDR1 SGHTA, CDR2 FQGNSA. This CDR3 spans 15 amino acids. The CDR3 sequence: CASSGSGGAQETQYF. The CDR3 nucleotides read TGTGCCAGCAGCGGGAGCGGGGGGGCCCAAGAGACCCAGTACTTC. The whole variable domain, remainder taken from reference TRBV7-2 and TRBJ2-5, is GAGVSQSPSNKVTEKGKDVELRCDPISGHTALYWYRQSLGQGLEFLIYFQGNSAPDKSGLPSDRFSAERTGGSVSTLTIQRTQQEDSAVYLCASSGSGGAQETQYFGPGTRLLVL.

This clonotype was found many times. DNA of the CDR3: TGTGCCAGCAGAGACAGGGGTTCCTACGAGCAGTACTTC. It encodes CASRDRGSYEQYF. V usage is TRBV6-5 and J usage is TRBJ2-7; the match to TRBD1 covers 8 bases. This CDR3 has 13 residues. CDR1 is MNHEY and CDR2 is SVGAGI in the germline V gene. Germline trimming cut 6 bases from V and 1 base from J; bases unmatched to any gene: 2.

This chain uses TRBV11-2 with TRBJ1-6; D gene uncertain. Germline V gene data show CDR1 as SGHAT and CDR2 as FQNNGV. This CDR3 is built from 15 residues. Trimming cost V 3 bases and J 2 bases, with 8 bases left between them. CDR3 residues: CASSFDRAYNSPLHF. The CDR3 DNA is TGTGCCAGCAGCTTCGACCGAGCCTATAATTCACCCCTCCACTTT.

This clonotype has just a few counts. The V and J genes are TRBV7-3 and TRBJ2-5, with 7 nucleotides matching TRBD1. J gave up 7 bases and V 0 bases, and 8 bases lay outside the gene matches. CDR3 length: 15 amino acids. CDR1 is SGHTA and CDR2 is FQGTGA in the germline V gene. The CDR3 region has the DNA TGTGCCAGCAGCTTAACAGGACAGGCGTTGGGGACCCAGTACTTC. This sequence encodes CASSLTGQALGTQYF.